A selection of T cell receptor beta chains follows, all from one sample in a study of cytomegalovirus exposure and HLA in healthy donors. Method: immunoSEQ multiplex PCR; TCRdb's copy keeps in-frame clones and lacks some. The sample lists approximately 140,000 clones; about 80% were seen once. Sequencing was carried out using PBMCs. All receptors come from a boy aged 2-15 years in good health and CMV-seronegative. CDR3s include the opening cysteine and the closing phenylalanine or tryptophan. D genes are given only for firm matches. Clone size, where shown, is once, few, many, or a class for clones that have expanded.

j_call clone_size v_call d_call cdr3_aa cdr3_nt
TRBJ2-1 . TRBV6-5 . CASSPPRPNEQFF TGTGCCAGCAGTCCCCCCAGGCCGAATGAGCAGTTCTTC
TRBJ1-3 . TRBV29-1 . CSVVAASSGNTIYF TGCAGCGTTGTGGCGGCGAGCTCTGGAAACACCATATATTTT
TRBJ2-2 . TRBV14 . CASSPFLTSGLELFF TGTGCCAGCAGCCCCTTTCTTACCTCCGGGTTGGAGCTGTTTTTT
TRBJ1-4 . TRBV19 TRBD1 CASSGIGQANEKLFF TGTGCCAGTAGTGGAATCGGACAGGCTAATGAAAAACTGTTTTTT
TRBJ2-7 . TRBV4-1 TRBD2 CASSQDGAGGPVEQYF TGCGCCAGCAGCCAAGATGGGGCGGGAGGGCCGGTGGAGCAGTACTTC
TRBJ2-1 . TRBV25-1 . CASSDHRADTYNEQFF TGTGCCAGCAGCGATCATCGTGCGGATACCTACAATGAGCAGTTCTTC
TRBJ1-5 . TRBV19 TRBD1 CASRTGDSNQPQHF TGTGCCAGTAGAACAGGGGATAGCAATCAGCCCCAGCATTTT
TRBJ2-5 once TRBV2 . CASSEAAGAAGQYF TGTGCCAGCAGTGAAGCGGCAGGGGCCGCCGGCCAGTACTTC
TRBJ1-2 . TRBV9 . CASSESLGAPRGYTF TGTGCCAGCAGCGAGAGCTTGGGGGCCCCAAGAGGCTACACCTTC
TRBJ2-1 . TRBV15 TRBD2 CATSGGELAAYNEQFF TGTGCCACCAGCGGGGGGGAACTAGCGGCTTACAATGAGCAGTTCTTC
TRBJ2-1 . TRBV7-3 . CASSSSGLESYNEQFF TGTGCCAGCAGCTCCTCGGGACTCGAATCCTACAATGAGCAGTTCTTC
TRBJ2-1 . TRBV4-1 . CASSQPTRGGSYNEQFF TGCGCCAGCAGCCAACCGACTAGGGGGGGCTCCTACAATGAGCAGTTCTTC
TRBJ1-2 few TRBV6-1 . CATENPGGYTF TGTGCCACCGAGAACCCGGGGGGCTACACCTTC
TRBJ1-1 . TRBV15 . CATSTPGQGPRNTEAFF TGTGCCACCAGCACCCCTGGGCAGGGCCCGAGGAACACTGAAGCTTTCTTT
TRBJ1-1 few TRBV30 TRBD1 CAWGGQVEAFF TGTGCCTGGGGGGGACAGGTTGAAGCTTTCTTT
TRBJ1-5 . TRBV15 . CATSSGRQEVQPQHF TGTGCCACCAGCAGCGGACGACAGGAGGTTCAGCCCCAGCATTTT
TRBJ2-7 once TRBV2 TRBD1 CASTSQGADEQYF TGTGCCAGCACCTCACAGGGGGCGGACGAGCAGTACTTC
TRBJ1-1 few TRBV6-1 . CASRPGGGGTEAFF TGTGCCAGCAGGCCGGGTGGGGGGGGCACTGAAGCTTTCTTT
TRBJ2-6 . TRBV9 . CASSVGGSGANVLTF TGTGCCAGCAGCGTAGGGGGCTCAGGGGCCAACGTCCTGACTTTC
TRBJ2-2 . TRBV2 . CASSGTYTGELFF TGTGCCAGCAGTGGAACATACACCGGGGAGCTGTTTTTT
TRBJ1-4 . TRBV6-1 . CASRGGAGRNEKLFF TGTGCCAGCAGGGGAGGGGCCGGAAGGAATGAAAAACTGTTTTTT
TRBJ2-1 . TRBV6-4 . CASSDSRNEQFF TGTGCCAGCAGTGACTCGAGAAATGAGCAGTTCTTC
TRBJ1-2 once TRBV5-3 TRBD1 CARSTGQGDGYTF TGTGCCAGAAGCACGGGACAGGGGGATGGCTACACCTTC
TRBJ2-1 . TRBV7-9 TRBD2 CASSPGGVEQFF TGTGCCAGCAGCCCGGGGGGGGTTGAGCAGTTCTTC
TRBJ1-5 . TRBV18 TRBD1 CASSLSPGQGAGQPQHF TGTGCCAGCTCACTATCCCCGGGACAGGGGGCGGGGCAGCCCCAGCATTTT
TRBJ2-7 . TRBV4-3 . CASSQENSLPYEQYF TGCGCCAGCAGCCAAGAAAACAGTCTCCCCTACGAGCAGTACTTC
TRBJ1-1 . TRBV10-3 TRBD1 CAISSDGGQGQKFTEAFF TGTGCCATCAGTTCCGATGGAGGACAGGGGCAGAAGTTCACTGAAGCTTTCTTT
TRBJ1-1 . TRBV10-3 TRBD1 CAINSGQVNTEAFF TGTGCCATCAATTCAGGACAGGTGAACACTGAAGCTTTCTTT
TRBJ1-6 . TRBV2 . CASSAVFKLNSPLHF TGTGCCAGCAGTGCTGTGTTTAAGCTTAATTCACCCCTCCACTTT
TRBJ1-3 . TRBV7-9 TRBD1 CSSRTDRGKAGNTIYF TGTTCCAGCAGAACGGACAGGGGGAAGGCTGGAAACACCATATATTTT
TRBJ1-1 . TRBV20-1 . CSARVYREAFF TGCAGTGCTAGGGTTTACAGGGAAGCTTTCTTT
TRBJ2-1 . TRBV29-1 . CSVEDQDSSSPYYNEQFF TGCAGCGTTGAAGATCAGGATTCTAGCTCGCCCTACTACAATGAGCAGTTCTTC
TRBJ1-2 . TRBV2 TRBD1 CAILTGSTGYGYTF TGTGCCATCTTGACAGGGTCTACGGGCTATGGCTACACCTTC
TRBJ2-1 once TRBV29-1 . CSVLPDRNEQFF TGCAGCGTTCTACCGGACAGAAATGAGCAGTTCTTC
TRBJ1-3 . TRBV6-5 . CASSYSWAGSGNTIYF TGTGCCAGCAGTTACTCGTGGGCGGGCTCTGGAAACACCATATATTTT
TRBJ2-3 . TRBV6-1 TRBD2 CASSASSGGASDTQYF TGTGCCAGCAGTGCCTCGAGCGGGGGGGCTTCAGATACGCAGTATTTT
TRBJ1-1 . TRBV27 . CASSLGASGYTEAFF TGTGCCAGCAGTCTAGGCGCGTCAGGGTATACTGAAGCTTTCTTT
TRBJ1-2 . TRBV30 . CAWSGAYGYTF TGTGCCTGGAGTGGCGCCTATGGCTACACCTTC
TRBJ2-3 . TRBV19 TRBD2 CASSYLAGTLTDTQYF TGTGCCAGTAGTTATCTAGCGGGGACTCTCACAGATACGCAGTATTTT
TRBJ1-5 once TRBV6-1 . CASSEGSGGIPQPQHF TGTGCCAGCAGTGAAGGCTCGGGAGGGATCCCTCAGCCCCAGCATTTT
TRBJ2-3 . TRBV7-2 TRBD1 CASSPRTGFTDTQYF TGTGCCAGCAGCCCCCGGACAGGATTCACAGATACGCAGTATTTT
TRBJ2-1 few TRBV6-1 TRBD2 CASSDLAGGGYNEQFF TGTGCCAGCAGTGACCTAGCGGGTGGGGGTTACAATGAGCAGTTCTTC